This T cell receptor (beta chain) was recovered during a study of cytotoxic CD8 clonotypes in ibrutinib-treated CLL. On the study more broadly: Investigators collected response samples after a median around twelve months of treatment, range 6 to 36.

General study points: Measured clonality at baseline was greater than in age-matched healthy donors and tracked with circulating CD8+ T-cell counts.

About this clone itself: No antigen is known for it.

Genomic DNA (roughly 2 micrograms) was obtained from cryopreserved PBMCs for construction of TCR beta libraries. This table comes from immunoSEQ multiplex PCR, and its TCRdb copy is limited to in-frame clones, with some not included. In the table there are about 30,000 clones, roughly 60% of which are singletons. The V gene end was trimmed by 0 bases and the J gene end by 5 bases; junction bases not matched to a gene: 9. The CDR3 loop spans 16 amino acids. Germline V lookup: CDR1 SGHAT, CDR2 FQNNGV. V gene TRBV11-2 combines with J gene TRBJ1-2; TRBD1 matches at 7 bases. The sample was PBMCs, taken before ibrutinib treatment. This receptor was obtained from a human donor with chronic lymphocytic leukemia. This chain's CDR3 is CASSLDLGGGAYGYTF. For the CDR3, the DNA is TGTGCCAGCAGCTTAGATCTCGGAGGGGGCGCGTATGGCTACACCTTC. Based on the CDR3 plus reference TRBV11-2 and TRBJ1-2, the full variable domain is EAGVAQSPRYKIIEKRQSVAFWCNPISGHATLYWYQQILGQGPKLLIQFQNNGVVDDSQLPKDRFSAERLKGVDSTLKIQPAKLEDSAVYLCASSLDLGGGAYGYTFGSGTRLTVV.